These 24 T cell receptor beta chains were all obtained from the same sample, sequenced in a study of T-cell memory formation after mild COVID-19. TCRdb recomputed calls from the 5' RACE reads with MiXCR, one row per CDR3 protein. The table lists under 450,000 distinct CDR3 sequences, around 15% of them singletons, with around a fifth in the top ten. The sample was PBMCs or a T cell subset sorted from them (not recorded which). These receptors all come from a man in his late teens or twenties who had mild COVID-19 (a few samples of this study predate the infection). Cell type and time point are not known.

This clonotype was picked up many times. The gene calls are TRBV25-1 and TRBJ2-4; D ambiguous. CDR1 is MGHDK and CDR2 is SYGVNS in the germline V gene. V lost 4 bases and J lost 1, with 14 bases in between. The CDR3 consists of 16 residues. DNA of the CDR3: TGTGCCAGCAGTGCCCCCACAGCCCTCGCCAAAAACATTCAGTACTTC. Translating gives CASSAPTALAKNIQYF.

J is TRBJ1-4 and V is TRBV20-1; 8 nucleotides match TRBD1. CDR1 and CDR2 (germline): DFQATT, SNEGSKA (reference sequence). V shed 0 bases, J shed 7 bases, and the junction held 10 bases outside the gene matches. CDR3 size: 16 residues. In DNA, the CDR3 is TGCAGTGCTAGAGAATTGAGGACAGGGATAACTGAAAAACTGTTTTTT. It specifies CSARELRTGITEKLFF.

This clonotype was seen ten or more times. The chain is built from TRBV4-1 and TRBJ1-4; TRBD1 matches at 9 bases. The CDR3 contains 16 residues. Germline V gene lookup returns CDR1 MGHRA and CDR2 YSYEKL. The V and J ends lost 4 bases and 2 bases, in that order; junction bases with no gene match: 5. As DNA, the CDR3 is TGCGCCAGCAGCCGCGGACAGGGGCCCACTAATGAAAAACTGTTTTTT. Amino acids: CASSRGQGPTNEKLFF.

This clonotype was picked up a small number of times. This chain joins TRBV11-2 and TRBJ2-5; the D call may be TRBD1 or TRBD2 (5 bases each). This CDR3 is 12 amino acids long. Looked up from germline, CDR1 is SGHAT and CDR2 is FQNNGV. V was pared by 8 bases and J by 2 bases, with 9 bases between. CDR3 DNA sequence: TGTGCCAGCCGGGGCCCACAAGAGACCCAGTACTTC. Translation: CASRGPQETQYF. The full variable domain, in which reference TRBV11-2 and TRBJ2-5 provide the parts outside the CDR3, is EAGVAQSPRYKIIEKRQSVAFWCNPISGHATLYWYQQILGQGPKLLIQFQNNGVVDDSQLPKDRFSAERLKGVDSTLKIQPAKLEDSAVYLCASRGPQETQYFGPGTRLLVL.

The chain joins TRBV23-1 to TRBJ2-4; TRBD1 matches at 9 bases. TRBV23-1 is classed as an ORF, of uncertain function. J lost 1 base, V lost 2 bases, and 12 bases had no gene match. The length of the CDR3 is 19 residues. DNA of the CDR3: TGCGCCAGCAGTCAAACTGGGACAGGGTATTTAAGCGCCAAAAACATTCAGTACTTC. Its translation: CASSQTGTGYLSAKNIQYF.

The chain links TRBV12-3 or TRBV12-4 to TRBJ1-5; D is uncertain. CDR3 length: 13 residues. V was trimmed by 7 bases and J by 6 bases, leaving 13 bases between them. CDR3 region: CASKGSSGQPQHF. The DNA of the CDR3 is TGTGCCAGCAAAGGATCGAGCGGTCAGCCCCAGCATTTT.

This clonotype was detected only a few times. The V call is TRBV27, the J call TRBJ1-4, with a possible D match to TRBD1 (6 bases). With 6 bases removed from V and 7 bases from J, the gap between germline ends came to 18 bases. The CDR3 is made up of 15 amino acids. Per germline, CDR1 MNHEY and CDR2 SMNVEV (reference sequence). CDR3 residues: CASSSAGDQAEKLFF. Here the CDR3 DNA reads TGTGCCAGCAGCTCCGCAGGGGATCAGGCTGAAAAACTGTTTTTT. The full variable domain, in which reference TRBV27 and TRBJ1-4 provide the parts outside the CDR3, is EAQVTQNPRYLITVTGKKLTVTCSQNMNHEYMSWYRQDPGLGLRQIYYSMNVEVTDKGDVPEGYKVSRKEKRNFPLILESPSPNQTSLYFCASSSAGDQAEKLFFGSGTQLSVL.

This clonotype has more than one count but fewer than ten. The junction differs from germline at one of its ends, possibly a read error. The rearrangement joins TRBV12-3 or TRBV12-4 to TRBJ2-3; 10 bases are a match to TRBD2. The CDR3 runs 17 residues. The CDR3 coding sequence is TGTGCCAGCAGCCAAGGAACACTAGGACTAGCGGCCGGTACGCACTATTTT. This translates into CASSQGTLGLAAGTHYF.

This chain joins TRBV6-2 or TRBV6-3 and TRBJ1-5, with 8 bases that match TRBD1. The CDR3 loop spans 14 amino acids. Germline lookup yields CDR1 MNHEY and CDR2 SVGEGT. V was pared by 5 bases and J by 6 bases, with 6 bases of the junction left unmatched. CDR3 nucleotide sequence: TGTGCCAGCAGTCGAAGAGACAGGGGTCAGCCCCAGCATTTT. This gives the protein CASSRRDRGQPQHF.

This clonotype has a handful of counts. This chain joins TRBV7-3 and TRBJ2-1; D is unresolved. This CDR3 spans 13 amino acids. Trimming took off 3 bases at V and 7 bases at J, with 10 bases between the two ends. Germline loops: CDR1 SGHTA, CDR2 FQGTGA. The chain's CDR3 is CASSFIYGNEQFF. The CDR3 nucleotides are TGTGCCAGCAGCTTTATATACGGGAATGAGCAGTTCTTC.

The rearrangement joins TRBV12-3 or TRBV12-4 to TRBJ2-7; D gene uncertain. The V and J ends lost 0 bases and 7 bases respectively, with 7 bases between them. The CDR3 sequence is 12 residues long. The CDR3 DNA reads TGTGCCAGCAGTTTAGCGGGTCTTGAGCAGTACGTC. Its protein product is CASSLAGLEQYV.

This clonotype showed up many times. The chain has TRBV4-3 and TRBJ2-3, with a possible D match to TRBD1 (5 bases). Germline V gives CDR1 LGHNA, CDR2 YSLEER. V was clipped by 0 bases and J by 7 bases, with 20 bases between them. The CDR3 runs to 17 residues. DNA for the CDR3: TGCGCCAGCAGCCAAGATCTTCCAGGGAAGTTCCCGAATACGCAGTATTTT. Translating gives CASSQDLPGKFPNTQYF.

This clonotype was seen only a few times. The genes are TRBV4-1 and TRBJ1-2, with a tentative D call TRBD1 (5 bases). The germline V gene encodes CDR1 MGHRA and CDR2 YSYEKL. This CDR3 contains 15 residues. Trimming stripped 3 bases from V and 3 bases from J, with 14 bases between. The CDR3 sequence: CASSQVAGNYYGYTF. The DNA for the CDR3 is TGCGCCAGCAGCCAGGTGGCAGGGAACTACTATGGCTACACCTTC.

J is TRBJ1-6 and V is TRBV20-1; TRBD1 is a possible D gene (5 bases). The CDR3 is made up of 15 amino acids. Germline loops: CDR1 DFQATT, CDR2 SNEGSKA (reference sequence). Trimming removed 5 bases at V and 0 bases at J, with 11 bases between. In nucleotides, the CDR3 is TGCAGTGCTCTCGGGGGGGGCTCCTATAATTCACCCCTCCACTTT. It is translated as CSALGGGSYNSPLHF.

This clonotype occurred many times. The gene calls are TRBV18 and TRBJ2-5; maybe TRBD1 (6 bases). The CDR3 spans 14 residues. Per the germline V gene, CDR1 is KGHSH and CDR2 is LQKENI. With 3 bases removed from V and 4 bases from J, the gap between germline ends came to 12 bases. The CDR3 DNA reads TGTGCCAGCTCACCGGGGGCAGGGAGAGAGACCCAGTACTTC. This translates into CASSPGAGRETQYF.

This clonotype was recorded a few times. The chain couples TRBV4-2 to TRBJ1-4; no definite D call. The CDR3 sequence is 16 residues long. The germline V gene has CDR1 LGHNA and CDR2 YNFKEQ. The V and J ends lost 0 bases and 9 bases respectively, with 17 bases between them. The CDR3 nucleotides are TGTGCCAGCAGCCAAGATGGCAGCCAGCACGCCCAAAAACTGTTTTTT. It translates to CASSQDGSQHAQKLFF.

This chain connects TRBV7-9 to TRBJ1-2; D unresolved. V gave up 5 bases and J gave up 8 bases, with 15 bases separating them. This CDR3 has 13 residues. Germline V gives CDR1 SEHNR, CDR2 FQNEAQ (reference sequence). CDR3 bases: TGTGCCAGCAGCCAGTGGGCAGTCCAGGGCTACACCTTC. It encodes CASSQWAVQGYTF.

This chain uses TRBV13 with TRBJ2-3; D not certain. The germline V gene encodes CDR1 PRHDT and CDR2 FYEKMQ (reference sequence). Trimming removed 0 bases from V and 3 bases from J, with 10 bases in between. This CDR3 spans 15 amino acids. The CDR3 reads CASSLGPRATDTQYF. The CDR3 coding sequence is TGTGCCAGCAGCTTAGGCCCCAGAGCAACAGATACGCAGTATTTT.

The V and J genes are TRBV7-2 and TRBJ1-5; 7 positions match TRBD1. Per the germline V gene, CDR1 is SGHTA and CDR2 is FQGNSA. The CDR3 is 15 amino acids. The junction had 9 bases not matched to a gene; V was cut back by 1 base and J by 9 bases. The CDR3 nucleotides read TGTGCCAGCAGCTTAGAAGGACAGGCTGCCGGGCCCCAGCATTTT. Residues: CASSLEGQAAGPQHF.

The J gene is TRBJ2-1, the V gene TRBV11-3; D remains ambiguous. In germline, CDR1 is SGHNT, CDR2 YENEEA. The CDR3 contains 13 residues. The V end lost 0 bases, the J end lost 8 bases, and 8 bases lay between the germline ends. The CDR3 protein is CASSLDQSHEQFF. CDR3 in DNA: TGTGCCAGCAGCTTAGATCAAAGCCATGAGCAGTTCTTC.

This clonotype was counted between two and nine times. The chain's CDR3 is CASSWGPNPSTDTQYF. The CDR3 coding sequence is TGCGCCAGCAGCTGGGGGCCTAACCCTAGCACAGATACGCAGTATTTT. V is TRBV5-1 and J is TRBJ2-3; D is perhaps TRBD1 (6 bases). The CDR3 is 16 amino acids. Between the trimmed V and J ends, which lost 3 bases and 0 bases, there was a span of 14 bases. Germline CDR1 reads SGHRS; CDR2 reads YFSETQ. The full variable domain, with the rest looked up from reference TRBV5-1 and TRBJ2-3, is KAGVTQTPRYLIKTRGQQVTLSCSPISGHRSVSWYQQTPGQGLQFLFEYFSETQRNKGNFPGRFSGRQFSNSRSEMNVSTLELGDSALYLCASSWGPNPSTDTQYFGPGTRLTVL.

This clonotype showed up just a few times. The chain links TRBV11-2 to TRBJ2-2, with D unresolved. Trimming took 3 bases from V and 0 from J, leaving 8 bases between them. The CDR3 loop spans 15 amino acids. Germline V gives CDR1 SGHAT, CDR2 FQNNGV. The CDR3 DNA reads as TGTGCCAGCAGCTTTCCCAGTCCGAACACCGGGGAGCTGTTTTTT. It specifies CASSFPSPNTGELFF. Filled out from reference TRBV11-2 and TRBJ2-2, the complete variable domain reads EAGVAQSPRYKIIEKRQSVAFWCNPISGHATLYWYQQILGQGPKLLIQFQNNGVVDDSQLPKDRFSAERLKGVDSTLKIQPAKLEDSAVYLCASSFPSPNTGELFFGEGSRLTVL.

The CDR3 here is CASSQGTGPAAQHF. CDR3 in DNA: TGTGCCAGCAGCCAAGGGACGGGCCCCGCGGCCCAGCATTTT. The gene calls are TRBV3-1 and TRBJ1-5; D is unresolved. V was pared by 1 base and J by 11 bases, with 15 bases between. This CDR3 is built from 14 residues. The germline CDR1 and CDR2 sequences are LGHDT and YNNKEL (reference sequence).

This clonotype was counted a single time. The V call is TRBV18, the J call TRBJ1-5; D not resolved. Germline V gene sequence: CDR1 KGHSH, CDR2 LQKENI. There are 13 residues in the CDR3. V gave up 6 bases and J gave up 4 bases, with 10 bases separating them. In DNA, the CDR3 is TGTGCCAGCTCGGACGGTGAAAATCAGCCCCAGCATTTT. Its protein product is CASSDGENQPQHF.